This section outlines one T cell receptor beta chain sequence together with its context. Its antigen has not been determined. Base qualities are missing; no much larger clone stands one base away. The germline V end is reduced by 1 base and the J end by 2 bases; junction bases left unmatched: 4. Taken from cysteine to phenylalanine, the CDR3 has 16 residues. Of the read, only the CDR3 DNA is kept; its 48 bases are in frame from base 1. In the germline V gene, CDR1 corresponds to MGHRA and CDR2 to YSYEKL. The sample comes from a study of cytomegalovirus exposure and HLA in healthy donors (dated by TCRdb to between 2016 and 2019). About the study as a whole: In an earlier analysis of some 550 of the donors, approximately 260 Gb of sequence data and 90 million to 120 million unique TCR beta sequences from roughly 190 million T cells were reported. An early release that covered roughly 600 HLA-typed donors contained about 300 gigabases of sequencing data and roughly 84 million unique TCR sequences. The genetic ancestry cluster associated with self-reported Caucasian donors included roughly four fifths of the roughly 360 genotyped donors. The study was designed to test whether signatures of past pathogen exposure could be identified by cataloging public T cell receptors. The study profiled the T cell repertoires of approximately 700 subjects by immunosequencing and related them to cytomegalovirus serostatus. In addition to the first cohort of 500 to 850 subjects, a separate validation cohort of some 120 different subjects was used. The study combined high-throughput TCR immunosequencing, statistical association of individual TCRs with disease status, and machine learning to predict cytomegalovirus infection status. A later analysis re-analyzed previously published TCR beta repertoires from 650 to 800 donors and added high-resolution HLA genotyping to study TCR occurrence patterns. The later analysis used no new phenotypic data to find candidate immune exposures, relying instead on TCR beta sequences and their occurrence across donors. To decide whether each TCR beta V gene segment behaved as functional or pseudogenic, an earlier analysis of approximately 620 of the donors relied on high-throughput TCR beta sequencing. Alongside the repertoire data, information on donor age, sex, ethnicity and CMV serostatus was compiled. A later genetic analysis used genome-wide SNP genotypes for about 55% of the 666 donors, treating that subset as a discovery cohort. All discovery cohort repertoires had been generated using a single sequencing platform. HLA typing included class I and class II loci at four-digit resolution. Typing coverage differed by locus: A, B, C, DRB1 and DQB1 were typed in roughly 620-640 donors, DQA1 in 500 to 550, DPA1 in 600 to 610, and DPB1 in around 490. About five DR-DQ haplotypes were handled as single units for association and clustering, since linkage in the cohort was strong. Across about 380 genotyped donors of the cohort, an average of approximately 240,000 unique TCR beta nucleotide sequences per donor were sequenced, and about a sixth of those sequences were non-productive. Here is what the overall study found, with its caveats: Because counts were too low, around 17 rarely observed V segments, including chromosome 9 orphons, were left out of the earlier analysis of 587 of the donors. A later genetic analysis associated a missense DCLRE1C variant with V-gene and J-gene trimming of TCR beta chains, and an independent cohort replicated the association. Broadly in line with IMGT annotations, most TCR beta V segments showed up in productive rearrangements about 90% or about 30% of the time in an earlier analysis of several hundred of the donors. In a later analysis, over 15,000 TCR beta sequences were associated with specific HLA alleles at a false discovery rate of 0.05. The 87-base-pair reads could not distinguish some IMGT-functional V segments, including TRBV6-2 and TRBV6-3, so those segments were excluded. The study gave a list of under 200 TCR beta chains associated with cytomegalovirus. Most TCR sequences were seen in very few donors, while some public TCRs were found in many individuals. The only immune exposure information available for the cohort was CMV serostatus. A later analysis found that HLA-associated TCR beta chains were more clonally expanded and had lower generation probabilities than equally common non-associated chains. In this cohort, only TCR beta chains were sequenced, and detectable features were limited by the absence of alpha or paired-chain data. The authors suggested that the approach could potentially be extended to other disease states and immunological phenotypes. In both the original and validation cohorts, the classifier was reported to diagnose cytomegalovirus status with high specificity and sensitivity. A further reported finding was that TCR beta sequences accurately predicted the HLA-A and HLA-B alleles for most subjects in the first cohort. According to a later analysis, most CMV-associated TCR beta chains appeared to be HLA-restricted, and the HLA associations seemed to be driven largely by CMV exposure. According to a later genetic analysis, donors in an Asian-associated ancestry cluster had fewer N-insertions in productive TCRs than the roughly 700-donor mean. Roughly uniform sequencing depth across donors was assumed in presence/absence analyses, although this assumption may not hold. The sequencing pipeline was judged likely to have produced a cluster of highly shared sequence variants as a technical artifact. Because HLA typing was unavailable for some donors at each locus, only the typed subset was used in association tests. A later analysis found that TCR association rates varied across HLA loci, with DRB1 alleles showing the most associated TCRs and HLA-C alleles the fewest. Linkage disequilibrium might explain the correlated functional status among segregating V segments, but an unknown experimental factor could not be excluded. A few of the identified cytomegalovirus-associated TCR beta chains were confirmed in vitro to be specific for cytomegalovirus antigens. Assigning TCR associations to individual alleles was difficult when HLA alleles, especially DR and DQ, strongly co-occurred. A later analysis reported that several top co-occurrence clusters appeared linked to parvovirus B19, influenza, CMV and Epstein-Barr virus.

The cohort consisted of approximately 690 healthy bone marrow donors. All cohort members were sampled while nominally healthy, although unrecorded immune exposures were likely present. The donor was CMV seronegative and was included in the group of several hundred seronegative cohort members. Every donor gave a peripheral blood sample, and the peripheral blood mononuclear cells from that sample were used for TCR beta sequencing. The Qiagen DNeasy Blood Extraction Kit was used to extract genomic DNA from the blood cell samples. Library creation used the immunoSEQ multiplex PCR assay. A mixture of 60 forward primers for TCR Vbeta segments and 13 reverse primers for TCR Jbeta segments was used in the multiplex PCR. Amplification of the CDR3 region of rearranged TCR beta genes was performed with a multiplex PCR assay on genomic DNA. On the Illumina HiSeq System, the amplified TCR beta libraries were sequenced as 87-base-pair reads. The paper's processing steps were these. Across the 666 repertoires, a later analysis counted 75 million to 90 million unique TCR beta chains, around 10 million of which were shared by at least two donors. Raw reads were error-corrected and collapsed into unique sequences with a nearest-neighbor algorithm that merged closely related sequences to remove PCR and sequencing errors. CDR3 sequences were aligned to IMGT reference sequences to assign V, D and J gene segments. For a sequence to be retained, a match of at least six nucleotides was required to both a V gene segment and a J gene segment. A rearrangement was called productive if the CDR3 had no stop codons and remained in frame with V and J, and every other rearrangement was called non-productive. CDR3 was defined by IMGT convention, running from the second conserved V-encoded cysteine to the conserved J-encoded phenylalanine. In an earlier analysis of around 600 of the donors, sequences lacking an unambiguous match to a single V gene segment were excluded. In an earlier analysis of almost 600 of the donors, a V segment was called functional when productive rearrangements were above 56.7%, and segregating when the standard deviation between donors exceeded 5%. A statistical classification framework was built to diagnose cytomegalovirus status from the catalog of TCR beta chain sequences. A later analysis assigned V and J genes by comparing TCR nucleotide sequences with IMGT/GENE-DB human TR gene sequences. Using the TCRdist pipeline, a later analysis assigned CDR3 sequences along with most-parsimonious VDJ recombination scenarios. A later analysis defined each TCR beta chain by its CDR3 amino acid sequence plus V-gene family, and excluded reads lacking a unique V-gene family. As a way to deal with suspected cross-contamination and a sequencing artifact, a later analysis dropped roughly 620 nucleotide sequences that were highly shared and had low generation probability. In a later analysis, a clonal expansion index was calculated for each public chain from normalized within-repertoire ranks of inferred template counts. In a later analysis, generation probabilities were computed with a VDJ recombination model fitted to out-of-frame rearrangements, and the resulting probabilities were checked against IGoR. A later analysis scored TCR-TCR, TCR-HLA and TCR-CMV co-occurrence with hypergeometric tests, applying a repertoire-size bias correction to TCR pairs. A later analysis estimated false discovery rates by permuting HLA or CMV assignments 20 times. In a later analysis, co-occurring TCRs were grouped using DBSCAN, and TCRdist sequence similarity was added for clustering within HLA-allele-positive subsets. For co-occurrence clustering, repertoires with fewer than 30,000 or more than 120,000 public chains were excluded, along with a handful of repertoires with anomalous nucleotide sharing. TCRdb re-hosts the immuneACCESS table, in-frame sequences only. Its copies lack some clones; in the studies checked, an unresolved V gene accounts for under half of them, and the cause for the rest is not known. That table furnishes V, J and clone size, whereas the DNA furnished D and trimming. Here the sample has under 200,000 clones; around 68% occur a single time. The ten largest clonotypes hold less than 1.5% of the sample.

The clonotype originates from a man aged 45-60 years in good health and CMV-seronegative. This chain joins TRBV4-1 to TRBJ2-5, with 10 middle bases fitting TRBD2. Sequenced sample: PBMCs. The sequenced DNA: TGCGCCAGCAGCCAAGTGTCTAGCGGGGGACAAGAGACCCAGTACTTC. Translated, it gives CASSQVSSGGQETQYF.